One and the same sample provided the 6 T cell receptor beta chains below, sequenced in a study of Graves' ophthalmopathy and Graves' hyperthyroidism (dated by TCRdb to the late 2010s). TCRdb records Illumina HiSeq 2000 as the sequencer. For repertoire sequencing, the TCR beta CDR3 regions were amplified from RNA transcripts. The first round was an RT-PCR using HTBI primers with the Qiagen OneStep RT-PCR kit, and this first round was followed by a second-round multiplex PCR, then size selection and purification. The raw public reads went through TCRdb reprocessing: fastp at Q25, MiXCR clone calling, in-frame beta chains kept. When rows share a CDR3 protein, they turn into one entry using the most common DNA and genes. For this sample the table gives around 660,000 distinct CDR3 sequences, of which approximately 39% were detected only once. Around 3% of the sample rests with the top ten. The sample was peripheral blood. The receptor set was obtained from an adult man with Graves' ophthalmopathy.

This clonotype was found many times. This chain uses TRBV7-9 with TRBJ1-4; D not resolved. This CDR3 is 14 amino acids long. The V and J ends lost 0 bases and 8 bases respectively, with 10 bases between them. Germline CDR1 reads SEHNR; CDR2 reads FQNEAQ (reference sequence). The CDR3 reads CASSLAGRKEKLFF. CDR3 sequence (DNA): TGTGCCAGCAGCTTAGCGGGAAGAAAGGAAAAACTGTTTTTT.

This clonotype has ten or more counts. The chain carries TRBV7-9 and TRBJ2-7; 7 bases line up with TRBD2. The ends lost 5 bases at V and 3 bases at J; junction bases unmatched: 4. The CDR3 extends over 13 amino acids. Germline V gives CDR1 SEHNR, CDR2 FQNEAQ (reference sequence). The CDR3 region is CASSSGANYEQYF. CDR3 DNA: TGTGCCAGCAGCAGCGGGGCCAACTACGAGCAGTACTTC.

In its sample, this clonotype was seen a few times. CDR3 in amino acids: CSATRSGGASEKLFF. The CDR3 nucleotides are TGCAGTGCGACGAGGTCAGGGGGCGCGTCTGAAAAACTGTTTTTT. This sequence joins TRBV20-1 and TRBJ1-4; 8 bases line up with TRBD1. Germline trimming cut 6 bases from V and 7 bases from J; bases unmatched to any gene: 13. This CDR3 contains 15 residues. Germline V gives CDR1 DFQATT, CDR2 SNEGSKA (reference sequence).

At least ten counts were recorded for this clonotype. The chain has TRBV2 and TRBJ1-5; D is ambiguous. The CDR3 length is 14 residues. CDR1 is SNHLY, CDR2 FYNNEI, per germline. Trimming stripped 1 base from V and 10 bases from J, with 14 bases between. CDR3 in DNA: TGTGCCAGCAGTGAAGTAGGTGATGGGGTCCCCCAGCATTTT. Its protein product is CASSEVGDGVPQHF. Together with reference TRBV2 and TRBJ1-5, the CDR3 gives the full variable domain: EPEVTQTPSHQVTQMGQEVILRCVPISNHLYFYWYRQILGQKVEFLVSFYNNEISEKSEIFDDQFSVERPDGSNFTLKIRSTKLEDSAMYFCASSEVGDGVPQHFGDGTRLSIL.

This clonotype was seen repeatedly, ten times or more. The chain recombines TRBV2 with TRBJ1-5, with D uncertain. The CDR3 is 14 residues long. Germline V gene data show CDR1 as SNHLY and CDR2 as FYNNEI. The V gene lost 8 bases and the J gene lost 2 bases, with 13 bases spanning the gap. CDR3 loop: CASRKGGRNQPQHF. CDR3 nucleotide sequence: TGTGCCAGCCGCAAAGGTGGACGCAATCAGCCCCAGCATTTT.

This clonotype has only one observation. A much larger clone is a single base away; this may be a read error. J is TRBJ1-1 and V is TRBV10-3, with D possibly TRBD1 on 6 matching bases. This CDR3 has 15 amino acids. Germline assignment: CDR1 ENHRY and CDR2 SYGVKD. The CDR3 region has the DNA TGTGCCATCAGTGAGAGGGCAGGGGAGAACACTGAAGCTCTCTTT. Encoded protein: CAISERAGENTEALF.